Each of the 21 T cell receptor beta chains below was sequenced from the same sample in a study of early stage breast cancer tumors. Profiled with immunoSEQ multiplex PCR; TCRdb holds only in-frame clones, not every one. The table includes under 20,000 clones, about 86% detected once. Sequenced input: blood. The receptors here all came from a person aged 70 to 85 with breast cancer.

This chain links TRBV25-1 with TRBJ1-2, with 9 bases identical to TRBD1. Trimming took 6 bases from V and 4 from J; bases not matched to a gene: 0. CDR3 length equals 12 residues. In germline, CDR1 is MGHDK, CDR2 SYGVNS. The CDR3 sequence: CASRDRGYGYTF. The CDR3 coding sequence is TGTGCCAGCAGGGACAGGGGCTATGGCTACACCTTC.

The J gene is TRBJ2-5, the V gene TRBV5-1; 13 nucleotides align to TRBD2. Germline lookup yields CDR1 SGHRS and CDR2 YFSETQ. Trimming at V came to 10 bases and at J to 5 bases, leaving 14 bases not matched to a gene. The CDR3 sequence is 16 residues long. CDR3 region: CASTSGGAGVAETQYF. The CDR3 nucleotides read TGCGCCTCCACTAGCGGGGGGGCAGGGGTGGCGGAGACCCAGTACTTC.

This chain joins TRBV5-4 and TRBJ2-2; 8 nucleotides agree with TRBD2. Germline V gives CDR1 SGHNT, CDR2 YYREEE (reference sequence). The V and J ends lost 4 bases and 6 bases, in that order; junction bases with no gene match: 11. The CDR3 totals 16 residues. CDR3 residues: CASSRGGQGYSGELFF. The CDR3 DNA is TGTGCCAGCAGCCGGGGGGGCCAGGGGTATTCCGGGGAGCTGTTTTTT.

V and J are TRBV7-2 and TRBJ2-7; possible D gene TRBD2, 6 bases. With 0 bases removed from V and 2 bases from J, the gap between germline ends came to 11 bases. Germline V gene sequence: CDR1 SGHTA, CDR2 FQGNSA. This CDR3 region has 15 residues. The CDR3 nucleotides read TGTGCCAGCAGCTTAGCGTCCGCGGGGCCCTACGAGCAGTACTTC. Its protein product is CASSLASAGPYEQYF.

The chain is built from TRBV9 and TRBJ2-3, with 8 nucleotides matching TRBD1. Germline V gives CDR1 SGDLS, CDR2 YYNGEE. J was trimmed by 0 bases and V by 6 bases; bases with no gene match: 12. CDR3 length: 17 amino acids. The CDR3 region is CASTPGTGPLSTDTQYF. The DNA for the CDR3 is TGTGCCAGCACCCCCGGGACAGGACCCCTTAGCACAGATACGCAGTATTTT.

This clone appeared a few times. This sequence joins TRBV19 and TRBJ1-6; D uncertain. From germline, CDR1 is LNHDA and CDR2 SQIVND (reference sequence). The germline V and J ends were trimmed by 5 bases and 7 bases, with 9 bases remaining between them. The CDR3 extends over 13 amino acids. The CDR3 region has the DNA TGTGCCAGTAGTTCGAACCTAAATTCACCCCTCCACTTT. Protein sequence: CASSSNLNSPLHF.

The chain links TRBV29-1 to TRBJ1-1; 11 nucleotides align to TRBD1. Germline assignment: CDR1 SQVTM and CDR2 ANQGSEA. V dropped 7 bases and J dropped 6; count of bases not matched to a gene: 10. The CDR3 is made up of 14 amino acids. In nucleotides, the CDR3 is TGCAGCGGGGGGGACAGGGGGATCATCTCTGAAGCTTTCTTT. Translated: CSGGDRGIISEAFF.

V usage is TRBV6-1 and J usage is TRBJ2-3; a weak D match, TRBD1 (5 bases). The germline V gene encodes CDR1 MNHNS and CDR2 SASEGT. This CDR3 contains 13 residues. V lost 9 bases and J lost 1, with 11 bases in between. CDR3 residues: CASRLGGTDTQYF. The CDR3 DNA reads TGTGCCAGTCGCCTAGGGGGCACAGATACGCAGTATTTT.

The rearrangement links TRBV2 to TRBJ1-1; D possibly corresponds to TRBD1 (6 bases). V lost 6 bases to trimming and J lost 0 bases, with 14 bases between them. The germline CDR1 and CDR2 sequences are SNHLY and FYNNEI. The CDR3 contains 15 residues. CDR3 nucleotides: TGTGCCAGCAGCGCAGGACAGACTATGAACACTGAAGCTTTCTTT. Translated, it gives CASSAGQTMNTEAFF.

The J gene is TRBJ2-7, the V gene TRBV2; D remains unclear. The CDR3 extends over 16 amino acids. V was pared by 2 bases and J by 7 bases, with 21 bases between. Germline CDR1 is SNHLY and CDR2 is FYNNEI. The CDR3 loop is CASSESLTPPREEQYF. The CDR3 nucleotides read TGTGCCAGCAGTGAATCCCTTACGCCTCCTCGAGAAGAGCAGTACTTC.

The genes are TRBV28 and TRBJ1-3; TRBD1 is a possible D gene (5 bases). The CDR3 consists of 15 residues. Trimming pared 4 bases from V and 1 base from J, leaving 11 bases between. Germline CDR1 MDHEN, CDR2 SYDVKM. The CDR3 protein is CASSSPGGSGNTIYF. The CDR3 DNA is TGTGCCAGCAGTTCCCCGGGGGGGTCTGGAAACACCATATATTTT.

The J gene is TRBJ1-1, the V gene TRBV15, with 9 bases matching TRBD1. The J segment lost 4 bases and the V segment lost 3 bases, leaving 6 bases of the junction unmatched. This CDR3 region has 15 residues. Germline lookup yields CDR1 LNHNV and CDR2 YYDKDF (reference sequence). The CDR3 is CATSRGQGRSTEAFF. Written as DNA, the CDR3 is TGTGCCACCAGCAGGGGACAGGGCAGAAGCACTGAAGCTTTCTTT.

The rearrangement uses TRBV11-3 and TRBJ2-7; 7 bases fit TRBD1. J was trimmed by 2 bases and V by 0 bases; bases with no gene match: 1. The germline V gene encodes CDR1 SGHNT and CDR2 YENEEA. This CDR3 contains 14 residues. This CDR3 is CASSLDGTAYEQYF. CDR3 coding DNA: TGTGCCAGCAGCTTAGATGGGACAGCCTACGAGCAGTACTTC.

The CDR3 coding sequence is TGCGCCAGCAGCCAAAACCTCCGGGACAGGGGGGCAACTAATGAAAAACTGTTTTTT. Protein sequence: CASSQNLRDRGATNEKLFF. V usage is TRBV4-1 and J usage is TRBJ1-4; 11 bases map to TRBD1. Germline trimming cut 2 bases from V and 0 bases from J; bases unmatched to any gene: 8. The CDR3 extends over 19 amino acids. Germline V gene data show CDR1 as MGHRA and CDR2 as YSYEKL.

Written as DNA, the CDR3 is TGTGCCAGCTCACCACAATCGCTGGCGAACACTGAAGCTTTCTTT. Amino acids: CASSPQSLANTEAFF. This chain connects TRBV18 to TRBJ1-1; D gene ambiguous. This CDR3 spans 15 amino acids. V was trimmed by 1 base and J by 1 base, leaving 10 bases between them. CDR1 and CDR2 (germline): KGHSH, LQKENI. Full variable domain (rest looked up from reference TRBV18 and TRBJ1-1): NAGVMQNPRHLVRRRGQEARLRCSPMKGHSHVYWYRQLPEEGLKFMVYLQKENIIDESGMPKERFSAEFPKEGPSILRIQQVVRGDSAAYFCASSPQSLANTEAFFGQGTRLTVV.

The table lists this clone with a few counts. This chain uses TRBV10-3 with TRBJ1-1; a weak D match, TRBD1 (6 bases). The CDR3 is 13 residues long. Germline V lookup: CDR1 ENHRY, CDR2 SYGVKD. Trimming stripped 7 bases from V and 1 base from J, with 10 bases between. The CDR3 spells CAIKRTANTEAFF. In nucleotides, the CDR3 is TGTGCCATCAAAAGGACAGCGAACACTGAAGCTTTCTTT.

V gene TRBV7-2 combines with J gene TRBJ1-1; D not resolved. V lost 6 bases and J 10 bases, leaving 18 bases between the germline ends. Germline-derived CDR1 and CDR2 are SGHTA and FQGNSA. CDR3 length: 13 amino acids. This CDR3 reads CASRQALGGRAFF. Written as DNA, the CDR3 is TGTGCCAGCAGGCAAGCACTGGGAGGGAGAGCTTTCTTT.

The V and J genes are TRBV2 and TRBJ2-7, with D tentatively TRBD1 (5 bases). CDR1 and CDR2 from the germline V gene are SNHLY and FYNNEI. V was trimmed by 1 base and J by 2 bases, leaving 9 bases between them. This CDR3 is 14 amino acids long. CDR3 bases: TGTGCCAGCAGTGAAGAATCAGGGCCCTACGAGCAGTACTTC. Its protein product is CASSEESGPYEQYF.

The rearrangement links TRBV5-1 to TRBJ1-1, with D tentatively TRBD1 (6 bases). Germline CDR1 reads SGHRS; CDR2 reads YFSETQ. The germline V and J ends were trimmed by 5 bases and 1 base, with 12 bases remaining between them. This CDR3 spans 14 amino acids. CDR3 in DNA: TGCGCCAGCAGACAAACAGGGACGAACACTGAAGCTTTCTTT. Residues: CASRQTGTNTEAFF.

This clone was observed a handful of times. This chain's CDR3 is CASSLDRDTEAFF. DNA of the CDR3: TGCGCCAGCAGCCTTGACAGGGACACTGAAGCTTTCTTT. The chain recombines TRBV5-1 with TRBJ1-1; 7 bases line up with TRBD1. Unmatched junction bases numbered 3, after V lost 4 bases and J lost 3 bases. This CDR3 has 13 residues. Germline V gene data show CDR1 as SGHRS and CDR2 as YFSETQ.

The V and J genes are TRBV27 and TRBJ1-2, with 8 bases matching TRBD1. The CDR3 length is 14 residues. The V segment lost 1 base and the J segment 7 bases; nucleotides outside the gene matches: 5. Germline V gene lookup returns CDR1 MNHEY and CDR2 SMNVEV (reference sequence). The CDR3 DNA sequence: TGTGCCAGCAGTTTATGGCAGGGGGCGCCTGGCTACACCTTC. Protein product: CASSLWQGAPGYTF.